The source of this T cell receptor (beta chain) is a study of blood T cell repertoires in COVID-19. Study-level background: In each case, the material was cDNA or gDNA derived from T cells, B-cell-depleted T cells, or PBMCs.

The CDR3 sequence runs 13 residues, both termini included. Germline loops: CDR1 KGHDR, CDR2 SFDVKD. As concerns this clone: It is unclear where the CDR3 begins or ends on the DNA, so no DNA is shown, and the CDR3 is as TCRdb lists it.

Authors' analysis steps: How many nucleated cells were present was estimated from reference gene primer amplification. Clones were sequenced by immunoSEQ multiplex PCR, and TCRdb holds only the in-frame ones, with some missing. For V, J and clone size, that table is used; D and trimming come from the DNA. The data hold 250,000 to 300,000 clones, with around 90% observed a single time. Across about two dozen US areas, participants ranged in age from about 18 to 100 years. The chain is built from TRBV24-1 and TRBJ2-5; the table gives TRBD2 as D, unverified against the DNA. This clonotype was obtained from a woman younger than 45 who had recovered from COVID-19. The sequenced sample consisted of PBMCs or T cells enriched from blood (not recorded which). CDR3 sequence: CATSVPAKETQYF.